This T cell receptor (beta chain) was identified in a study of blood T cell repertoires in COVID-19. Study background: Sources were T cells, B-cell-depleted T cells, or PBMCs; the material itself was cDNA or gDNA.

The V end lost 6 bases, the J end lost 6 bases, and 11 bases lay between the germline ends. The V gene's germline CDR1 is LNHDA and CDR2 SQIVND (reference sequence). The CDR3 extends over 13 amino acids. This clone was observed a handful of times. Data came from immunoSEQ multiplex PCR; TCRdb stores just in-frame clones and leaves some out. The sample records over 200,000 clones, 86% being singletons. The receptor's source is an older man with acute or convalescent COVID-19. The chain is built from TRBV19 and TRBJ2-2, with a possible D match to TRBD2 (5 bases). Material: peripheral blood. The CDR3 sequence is CASRAQLAGELFF. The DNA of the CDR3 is TGTGCCAGTAGGGCCCAACTAGCCGGGGAGCTGTTTTTT.